This entry describes one T cell receptor (beta chain). Assay used: immunoSEQ multiplex PCR; TCRdb lists only in-frame clones, some missing. This repertoire shows approximately 130,000 clones, about 80% found once; its top ten account for less than 14%. The data were obtained in a study of blood T cell repertoires in COVID-19. Looking at the study overall: PBMCs, B-cell-depleted T cells, or T cells provided the cDNA or gDNA that made up the material.

The junction had 16 bases not matched to a gene; V was cut back by 5 bases and J by 2 bases. This CDR3 is built from 19 residues. Germline V CDR1 and CDR2: SEHNR, FQNEAQ (reference sequence). V and J are TRBV7-9 and TRBJ2-5; 11 bases fit TRBD2. The sequenced sample consisted of peripheral blood. This TCR came from a human donor in a cohort sampled during active COVID-19. In nucleotides, the CDR3 is TGTGCCAGCAGCCCGAAGGCCGGGACTAGCGGAACCAGTCAAGAGACCCAGTACTTC. As protein: CASSPKAGTSGTSQETQYF.